The 27 T cell receptor beta chains below were found in one sample sequenced in a study of yellow fever vaccine responses in identical twins. TCRdb recomputed calls from the RT-PCR reads with MiXCR, one row per CDR3 protein. The sample has 2,000 to 2,500 distinct CDR3 sequences; over 60% are singletons. The material sequenced was T cells from blood (PBMCs), unsorted or a sorted subset (not recorded which), taken before or after yellow fever vaccination (not recorded which). These receptor sequences come from a woman aged 18-30 years who received the yellow fever vaccine.

This clonotype has only a few counts. V and J are TRBV5-1 and TRBJ2-3; D possibly matches TRBD1 or TRBD2 (5 bases each). V was trimmed by 3 bases and J by 6 bases, leaving 14 bases between them. The germline V gene encodes CDR1 SGHRS and CDR2 YFSETQ. The CDR3 is 14 amino acids. CDR3 residues: CASSSGEWGDTQYF. DNA of the CDR3: TGCGCCAGCAGCTCAGGAGAATGGGGGGATACGCAGTATTTT. The whole variable domain, remainder taken from reference TRBV5-1 and TRBJ2-3, is KAGVTQTPRYLIKTRGQQVTLSCSPISGHRSVSWYQQTPGQGLQFLFEYFSETQRNKGNFPGRFSGRQFSNSRSEMNVSTLELGDSALYLCASSSGEWGDTQYFGPGTRLTVL.

The chain joins TRBV4-3 to TRBJ2-5, with 7 positions matching TRBD2. Trimming at V came to 0 bases and at J to 8 bases, leaving 9 bases not matched to a gene. Looked up from germline, CDR1 is LGHNA and CDR2 is YSLEER. The CDR3 runs 15 residues. The CDR3 reads CASSQDLPSGKTQYF. As DNA, the CDR3 is TGCGCCAGCAGCCAAGATCTACCTAGCGGAAAAACCCAGTACTTC.

The V gene is TRBV7-6, the J gene TRBJ2-7; tentatively, D is TRBD1 (5 bases). The germline V gene has CDR1 SGHVS and CDR2 FNYEAQ. CDR3 size: 13 residues. V was clipped by 4 bases and J by 6 bases, with 13 bases between them. The CDR3 reads CASSWGGGIEQYF. CDR3 DNA sequence: TGTGCCAGCAGCTGGGGCGGCGGTATCGAGCAGTACTTC.

This clonotype was seen more than once but under ten times. This chain uses TRBV13 with TRBJ2-5; D not resolved. Per germline, CDR1 PRHDT and CDR2 FYEKMQ (reference sequence). CDR3 length: 13 residues. V was clipped by 5 bases and J by 6 bases, with 13 bases between them. The CDR3 nucleotides read TGTGCCAGCAGCCCAAGCGAATTCAAGACCCAGTACTTC. It translates to CASSPSEFKTQYF.

The chain employs TRBV6-1 and TRBJ2-1, with D unresolved. CDR3 length equals 14 residues. Germline V gives CDR1 MNHNS, CDR2 SASEGT. Trimming took 10 bases from V and 0 from J, leaving 13 bases between them. CDR3 sequence reads: CATRSASSYNEQFF. CDR3 nucleotides: TGTGCCACCAGAAGCGCGAGCTCCTACAATGAGCAGTTCTTC.

The chain has TRBV3-1 and TRBJ1-1; TRBD1 is a possible D gene (5 bases). The CDR3 sequence is 15 residues long. Looked up from germline, CDR1 is LGHDT and CDR2 is YNNKEL (reference sequence). Trimming pared 3 bases from V and 5 bases from J, leaving 16 bases between. CDR3 sequence reads: CASSQVTGGGTEAFF. The CDR3 nucleotides are TGTGCCAGCAGCCAGGTCACAGGTGGGGGGACTGAAGCTTTCTTT.

The V and J genes are TRBV11-1 and TRBJ1-6; maybe TRBD1 (5 bases). V lost 0 bases to trimming and J lost 10 bases, with 10 bases between them. The CDR3 consists of 14 residues. Looked up from germline, CDR1 is SGHAT and CDR2 is FQDESV (reference sequence). CDR3 region: CASSLAEQASPLHF. For the CDR3, the DNA is TGTGCCAGCAGCTTAGCCGAACAGGCATCACCCCTCCACTTT.

The chain couples TRBV11-3 to TRBJ2-2; no clear D. Germline V gene data show CDR1 as SGHNT and CDR2 as YENEEA. The V gene lost 1 base and the J gene lost 5 bases, with 5 bases spanning the gap. The CDR3 has 13 amino acids. This CDR3 reads CASSLGRTGELFF. The CDR3 nucleotides read TGTGCCAGCAGCTTAGGCAGGACCGGGGAGCTGTTTTTT.

The chain is built from TRBV6-8 and TRBJ2-7; 11 nucleotides match TRBD2. CDR1 is MNHGY, CDR2 SAAAGT, per germline. This CDR3 has 15 amino acids. Trimming removed 0 bases from V and 5 bases from J; junction bases left unmatched: 3. The CDR3 protein is CASSYSGTSGHEQYF. CDR3 sequence (DNA): TGTGCCAGCAGTTACTCGGGGACTAGCGGTCACGAGCAGTACTTC.

The V gene is TRBV4-1, the J gene TRBJ2-7, with TRBD1 matching over 8 bases. The V and J ends lost 3 bases and 1 base, in that order; junction bases with no gene match: 8. Germline V gives CDR1 MGHRA, CDR2 YSYEKL. The CDR3 covers 16 residues. CDR3 in amino acids: CASSQIRGLASYEQYF. CDR3 sequence (DNA): TGCGCCAGCAGCCAGATCAGGGGGCTCGCGTCCTACGAGCAGTACTTC.

The chain has TRBV15 and TRBJ1-1, with TRBD1 identical over 9 bases. The length of the CDR3 is 14 residues. Looked up from germline, CDR1 is LNHNV and CDR2 is YYDKDF (reference sequence). With 3 bases clipped from V and 1 base from J, the junction kept 0 bases outside the gene matches. The chain's CDR3 is CATSRDRGNTEAFF. In nucleotides, the CDR3 is TGTGCCACCAGCAGGGACAGGGGGAACACTGAAGCTTTCTTT.

This chain's CDR3 is CASSEDGGGAGTQYF. For the CDR3, the DNA is TGTGCCAGCAGTGAAGATGGCGGGGGGGCGGGGACCCAGTACTTC. The gene calls are TRBV6-1 and TRBJ2-5; 9 nucleotides line up with TRBD2. The V segment lost 1 base and the J segment 7 bases; nucleotides outside the gene matches: 7. CDR1 and CDR2 (germline): MNHNS, SASEGT. The CDR3 runs to 15 residues.

V gene TRBV30 combines with J gene TRBJ2-7; TRBD1 is a possible D gene (5 bases). The germline gives CDR1 GTSNPN, CDR2 SVGIG (reference sequence). The CDR3 runs 13 residues. The V end was cut by 5 bases, the J end by 5 bases, with 16 bases between. The CDR3 DNA sequence: TGTGCCTGGGGTTATGGCAGGGCAAACGAGCAGTACTTC. This encodes CAWGYGRANEQYF. The variable domain in full, completed from reference TRBV30 and TRBJ2-7, reads SQTIHQWPATLVQPVGSPLSLECTVEGTSNPNLYWYRQAAGRGLQLLFYSVGIGQISSEVPQNLSASRPQDRQFILSSKKLLLSDSGFYLCAWGYGRANEQYFGPGTRLTVT.

The V call is TRBV2, the J call TRBJ2-1; 8 bases align to TRBD2. The CDR3 runs to 14 residues. The ends lost 4 bases at V and 5 bases at J; junction bases unmatched: 4. Per germline, CDR1 SNHLY and CDR2 FYNNEI. CDR3 sequence reads: CASSGVAGHNEQFF. CDR3 DNA: TGTGCCAGCAGTGGTGTAGCGGGACACAATGAGCAGTTCTTC.

V usage is TRBV19 and J usage is TRBJ2-1; 8 nucleotides match TRBD2. The CDR3 is made up of 15 amino acids. CDR1 and CDR2 from the germline V gene are LNHDA and SQIVND (reference sequence). J lost 4 bases, V lost 6 bases, and 8 bases had no gene match. CDR3 in DNA: TGTGCCAGTAGAAGGGCTAGCGGGTCTTACAATGAGCAGTTCTTC. Protein sequence: CASRRASGSYNEQFF.

This chain connects TRBV10-3 to TRBJ2-7, with a possible D match to TRBD1 (6 bases). CDR1 and CDR2 from the germline V gene are ENHRY and SYGVKD. The length of the CDR3 is 16 residues. Between the trimmed V and J ends, which lost 4 bases and 5 bases, there was a span of 21 bases. The CDR3, as DNA: TGTGCCATCAGTGGGTCTTCACGGGACAACTCTAACGAGCAGTACTTC. Translating gives CAISGSSRDNSNEQYF.

This clonotype occurred once. The V gene is TRBV11-3, the J gene TRBJ2-7; D unclear. Deletions cut 5 bases from V and 0 bases from J, with 11 bases between. The length of the CDR3 is 14 residues. Germline lookup yields CDR1 SGHNT and CDR2 YENEEA. CDR3 DNA sequence: TGTGCCAGCAGCGCACCCGAGGCCTCCTACGAGCAGTACTTC. It yields the protein CASSAPEASYEQYF.

V gene TRBV4-3 combines with J gene TRBJ1-2, with TRBD1 matching over 10 bases. This CDR3 has 15 residues. Per the germline V gene, CDR1 is LGHNA and CDR2 is YSLEER. Trimming removed 3 bases from V and 3 bases from J; junction bases left unmatched: 4. CDR3 residues: CASSQRQGADYGYTF. The CDR3 region has the DNA TGCGCCAGCAGCCAGAGACAGGGGGCCGACTATGGCTACACCTTC.

The rearrangement links TRBV16 to TRBJ1-4; D is ambiguous. The CDR3 is 12 residues long. Germline-derived CDR1 and CDR2 are KGHSY and FQNENV. The ends were cut back, 2 bases at V and 5 bases at J, with 3 bases in the middle. The CDR3 region is CASSQTNEKLFF. CDR3 DNA sequence: TGTGCCAGCAGCCAAACGAATGAAAAACTGTTTTTT.

The V gene is TRBV10-1, the J gene TRBJ2-1, with 7 bases identical to TRBD2. CDR3 length: 14 amino acids. V gave up 2 bases and J gave up 7 bases; unmatched junction bases: 5. CDR1 and CDR2 (germline): WNHNN, SYGVQD (reference sequence). The CDR3 nucleotides read TGCGCCAGCAGTGAGAGCTTCGGGAGGAATGAGCAGTTCTTC. Residues: CASSESFGRNEQFF.

This clonotype was recorded only once. The chain links TRBV11-1 to TRBJ2-7; possible D gene TRBD2, 5 bases. The CDR3 contains 16 residues. Trimming shortened V by 4 bases and J by 0 bases, and 16 bases separated the two germline ends. Germline values: CDR1 SGHAT, CDR2 FQDESV (reference sequence). CDR3 DNA sequence: TGTGCCAGCAGCTCTCGGACTCCCAAAGACTCCTACGAGCAGTACTTC. Its translation is CASSSRTPKDSYEQYF.

The chain joins TRBV4-1 to TRBJ1-1; D unresolved. The CDR3 has 13 residues. Germline CDR1 MGHRA, CDR2 YSYEKL. The ends were cut back, 0 bases at V and 4 bases at J, with 6 bases in the middle. In DNA form, the CDR3 reads TGCGCCAGCAGCCAAGATGCGGGCACTGAAGCTTTCTTT. This encodes CASSQDAGTEAFF.

The chain joins TRBV27 to TRBJ2-7; 8 positions agree with TRBD1. The germline CDR1 and CDR2 sequences are MNHEY and SMNVEV (reference sequence). Trimming took 2 bases from V and 5 from J; bases not matched to a gene: 5. The CDR3 is 14 residues long. In nucleotides, the CDR3 is TGTGCCAGCAGTTTACAGCAGGGGGCGGACGAGCAGTACTTC. It translates to CASSLQQGADEQYF.

The rearrangement joins TRBV28 to TRBJ2-7; TRBD1 might be the D (6 bases). V lost 6 bases and J lost 6, with 9 bases in between. The germline V gene encodes CDR1 MDHEN and CDR2 SYDVKM. This CDR3 region has 11 residues. The CDR3 protein is CASRTGREQYF. DNA of the CDR3: TGTGCCAGCAGGACAGGTCGCGAGCAGTACTTC.

The CDR3 region has the DNA TGCGCCAGCAGCCAAACCCTGACCGTCTCGACAACCTACGAGCAGTACTTC. The encoded protein is CASSQTLTVSTTYEQYF. J is TRBJ2-7 and V is TRBV4-1, with no clear D. Germline V CDR1 and CDR2: MGHRA, YSYEKL. Between the trimmed V and J ends, which lost 2 bases and 2 bases, there was a span of 19 bases. The CDR3 is 17 residues long.

The V and J genes are TRBV7-2 and TRBJ1-1, with D possibly being TRBD1 (6 bases). CDR3 length equals 11 residues. CDR1 SGHTA and CDR2 FQGNSA come from the germline V gene. V shed 8 bases and J shed 11 bases, with 15 bases lying between them. CDR3 loop: CASGQSIWAFF. The CDR3 coding sequence is TGTGCCAGCGGACAGTCTATTTGGGCTTTCTTT.

The J gene is TRBJ2-3, the V gene TRBV11-3; unclear D gene. The CDR3 spans 12 residues. Germline V gene data show CDR1 as SGHNT and CDR2 as YENEEA. The V gene lost 2 bases and the J gene lost 2 bases, with 2 bases spanning the gap. CDR3 DNA: TGTGCCAGCAGCTTATTCACAGATACGCAGTATTTT. This encodes CASSLFTDTQYF.